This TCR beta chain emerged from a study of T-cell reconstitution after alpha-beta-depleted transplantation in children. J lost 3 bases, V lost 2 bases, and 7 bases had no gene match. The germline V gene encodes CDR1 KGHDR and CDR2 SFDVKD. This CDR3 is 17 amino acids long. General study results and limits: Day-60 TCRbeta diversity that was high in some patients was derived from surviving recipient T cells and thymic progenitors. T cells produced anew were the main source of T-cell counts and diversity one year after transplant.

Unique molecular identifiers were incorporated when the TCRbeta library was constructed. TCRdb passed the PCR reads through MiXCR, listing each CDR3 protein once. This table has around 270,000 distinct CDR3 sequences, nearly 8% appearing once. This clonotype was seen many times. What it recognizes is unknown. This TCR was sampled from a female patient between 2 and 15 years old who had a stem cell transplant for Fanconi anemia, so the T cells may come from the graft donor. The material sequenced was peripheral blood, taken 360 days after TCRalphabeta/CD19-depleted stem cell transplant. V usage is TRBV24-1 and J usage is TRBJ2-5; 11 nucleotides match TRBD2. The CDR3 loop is CATSDYLTSGKEETQYF. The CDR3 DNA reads TGTGCCACCAGTGATTACCTGACTAGCGGGAAGGAAGAGACCCAGTACTTC.